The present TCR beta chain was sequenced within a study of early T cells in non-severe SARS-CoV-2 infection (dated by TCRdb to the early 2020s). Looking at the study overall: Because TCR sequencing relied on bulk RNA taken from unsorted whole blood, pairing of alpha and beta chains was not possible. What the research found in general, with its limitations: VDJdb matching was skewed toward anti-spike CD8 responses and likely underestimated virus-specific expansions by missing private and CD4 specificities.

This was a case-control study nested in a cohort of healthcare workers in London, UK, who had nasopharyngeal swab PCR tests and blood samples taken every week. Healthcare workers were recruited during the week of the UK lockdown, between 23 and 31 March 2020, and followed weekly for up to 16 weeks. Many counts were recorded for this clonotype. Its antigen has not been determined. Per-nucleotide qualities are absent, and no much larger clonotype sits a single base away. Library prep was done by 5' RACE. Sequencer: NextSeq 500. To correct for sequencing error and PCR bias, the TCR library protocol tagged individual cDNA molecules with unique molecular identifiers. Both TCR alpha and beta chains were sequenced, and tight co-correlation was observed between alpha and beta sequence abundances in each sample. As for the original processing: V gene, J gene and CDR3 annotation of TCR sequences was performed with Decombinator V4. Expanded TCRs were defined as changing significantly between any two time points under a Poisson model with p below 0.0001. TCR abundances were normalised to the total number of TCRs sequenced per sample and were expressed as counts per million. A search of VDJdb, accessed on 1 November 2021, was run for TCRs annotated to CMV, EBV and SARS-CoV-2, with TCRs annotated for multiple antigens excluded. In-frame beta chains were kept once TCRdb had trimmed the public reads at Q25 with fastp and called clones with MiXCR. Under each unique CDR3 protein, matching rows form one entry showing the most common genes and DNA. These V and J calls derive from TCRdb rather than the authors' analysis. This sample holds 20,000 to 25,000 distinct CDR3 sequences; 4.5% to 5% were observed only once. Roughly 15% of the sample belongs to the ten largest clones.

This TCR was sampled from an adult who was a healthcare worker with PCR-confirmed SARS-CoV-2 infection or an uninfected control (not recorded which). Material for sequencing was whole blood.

The CDR3 region reads CASSLDRGQGKSTFF. In nucleotides, the sequence is TGTGCCAGCAGCTTAGATCGCGGACAAGGGAAGAGTACGTTCTTC. Recombination joined TRBV11-3 with TRBJ2-1; the D gene is perhaps TRBD1, on 5 matching bases. V loses 0 bases, J loses 15 bases, and the germline ends lie 21 bases apart. The germline V gene supplies CDR1 SGHNT and CDR2 YENEEA. From the cysteine through the phenylalanine, the CDR3 covers 15 amino acids. The read is trimmed to its CDR3 DNA, 45 bases read in frame from base 1.